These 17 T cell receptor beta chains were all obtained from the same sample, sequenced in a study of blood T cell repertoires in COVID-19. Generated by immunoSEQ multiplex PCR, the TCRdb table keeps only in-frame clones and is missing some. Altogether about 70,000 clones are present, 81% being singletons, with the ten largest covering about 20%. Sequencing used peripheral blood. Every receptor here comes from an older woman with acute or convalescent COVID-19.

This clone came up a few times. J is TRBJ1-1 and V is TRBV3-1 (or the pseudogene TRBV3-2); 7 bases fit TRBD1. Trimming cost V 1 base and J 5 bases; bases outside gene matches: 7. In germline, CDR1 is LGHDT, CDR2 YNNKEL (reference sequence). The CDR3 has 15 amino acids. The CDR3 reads CASSQGSGGMTEAFF. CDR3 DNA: TGTGCCAGCAGCCAAGGTTCAGGGGGGATGACTGAAGCTTTCTTT.

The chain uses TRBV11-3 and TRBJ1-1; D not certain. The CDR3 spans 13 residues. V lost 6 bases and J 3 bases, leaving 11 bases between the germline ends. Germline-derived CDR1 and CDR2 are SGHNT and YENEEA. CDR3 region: CASSSQWYTEAFF. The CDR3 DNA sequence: TGTGCCAGCAGTTCCCAGTGGTACACTGAAGCTTTCTTT.

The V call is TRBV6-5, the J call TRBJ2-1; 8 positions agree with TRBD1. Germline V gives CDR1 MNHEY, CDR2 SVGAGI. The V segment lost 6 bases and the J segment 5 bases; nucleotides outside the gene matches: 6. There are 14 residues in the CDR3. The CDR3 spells CASRISGGHNEQFF. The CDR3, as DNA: TGTGCCAGCAGGATATCAGGGGGCCACAATGAGCAGTTCTTC.

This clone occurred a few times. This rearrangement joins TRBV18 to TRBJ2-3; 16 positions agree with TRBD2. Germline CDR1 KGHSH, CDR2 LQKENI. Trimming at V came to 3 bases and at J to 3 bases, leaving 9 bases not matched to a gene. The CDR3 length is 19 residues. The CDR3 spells CASSPGTSGRAKFTDTQYF. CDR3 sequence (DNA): TGTGCCAGCTCACCCGGGACTAGCGGGAGGGCCAAGTTTACAGATACGCAGTATTTT. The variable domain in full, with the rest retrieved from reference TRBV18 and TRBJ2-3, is NAGVMQNPRHLVRRRGQEARLRCSPMKGHSHVYWYRQLPEEGLKFMVYLQKENIIDESGMPKERFSAEFPKEGPSILRIQQVVRGDSAAYFCASSPGTSGRAKFTDTQYFGPGTRLTVL.

The CDR3 sequence is CASTRGTGYLDEQFF. CDR3 coding DNA: TGTGCCAGCACTCGAGGGACAGGGTACTTGGATGAGCAGTTCTTC. The V call is TRBV7-9, the J call TRBJ2-1; 9 bases are a match to TRBD1. The J segment lost 8 bases and the V segment lost 7 bases, leaving 12 bases of the junction unmatched. The germline V gene encodes CDR1 SEHNR and CDR2 FQNEAQ (reference sequence). This CDR3 spans 15 amino acids.

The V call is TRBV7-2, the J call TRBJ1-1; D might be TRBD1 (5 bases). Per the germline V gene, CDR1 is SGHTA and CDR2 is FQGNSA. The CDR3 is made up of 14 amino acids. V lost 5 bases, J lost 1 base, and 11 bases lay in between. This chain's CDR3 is CASSRWGGNTEAFF. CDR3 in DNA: TGTGCCAGCAGCCGCTGGGGGGGGAACACTGAAGCTTTCTTT.

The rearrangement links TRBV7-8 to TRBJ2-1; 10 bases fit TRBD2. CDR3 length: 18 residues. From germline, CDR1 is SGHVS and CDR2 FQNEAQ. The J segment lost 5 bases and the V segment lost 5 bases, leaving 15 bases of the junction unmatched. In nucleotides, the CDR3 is TGTGCCAGCAGCCCTATAAGTCCGCTAGCGGGAGTGAACAATGAGCAGTTCTTC. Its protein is CASSPISPLAGVNNEQFF.

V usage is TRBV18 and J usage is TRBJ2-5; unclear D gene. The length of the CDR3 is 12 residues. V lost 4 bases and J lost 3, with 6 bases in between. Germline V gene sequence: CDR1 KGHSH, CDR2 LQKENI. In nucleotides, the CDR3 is TGTGCCAGCTCACTCACAGAAGAGACCCAGTACTTC. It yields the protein CASSLTEETQYF.

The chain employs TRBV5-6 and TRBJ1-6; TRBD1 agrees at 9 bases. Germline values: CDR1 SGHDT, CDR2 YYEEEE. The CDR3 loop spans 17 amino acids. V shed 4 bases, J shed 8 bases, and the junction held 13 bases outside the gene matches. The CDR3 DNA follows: TGTGCCAGCAGCCTAAGCCGGGACAGGGCGAGATATTCACCCCTCCACTTT. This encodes CASSLSRDRARYSPLHF.

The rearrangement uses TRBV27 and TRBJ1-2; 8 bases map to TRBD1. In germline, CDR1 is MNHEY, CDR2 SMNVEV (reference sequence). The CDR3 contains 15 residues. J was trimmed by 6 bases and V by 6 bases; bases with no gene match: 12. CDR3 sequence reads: CASSRTRGRSDGYTF. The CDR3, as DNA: TGTGCCAGCAGCCGCACCAGGGGGCGCTCGGATGGCTACACCTTC.

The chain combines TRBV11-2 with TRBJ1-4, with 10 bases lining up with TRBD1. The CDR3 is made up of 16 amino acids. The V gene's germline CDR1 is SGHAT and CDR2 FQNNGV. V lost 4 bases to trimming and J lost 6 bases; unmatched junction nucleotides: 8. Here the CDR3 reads CASSSYDGTGDEKLFF. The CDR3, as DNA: TGTGCCAGCAGCTCATATGACGGGACAGGGGATGAAAAACTGTTTTTT.

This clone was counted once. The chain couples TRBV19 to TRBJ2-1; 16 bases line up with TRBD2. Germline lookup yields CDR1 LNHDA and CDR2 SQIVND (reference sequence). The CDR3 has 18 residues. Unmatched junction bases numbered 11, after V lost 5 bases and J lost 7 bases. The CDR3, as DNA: TGTGCCAGTAGTGTGGGACTAGCGGGAGGGCCTCTAAAGAATGAGCAGTTCTTC. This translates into CASSVGLAGGPLKNEQFF.

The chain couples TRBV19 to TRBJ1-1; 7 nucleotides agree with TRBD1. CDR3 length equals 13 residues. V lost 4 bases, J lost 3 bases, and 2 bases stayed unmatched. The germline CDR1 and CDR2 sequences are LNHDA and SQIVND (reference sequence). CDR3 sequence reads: CASSSDRDTEAFF. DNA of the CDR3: TGTGCCAGTAGTAGCGACAGGGACACTGAAGCTTTCTTT.

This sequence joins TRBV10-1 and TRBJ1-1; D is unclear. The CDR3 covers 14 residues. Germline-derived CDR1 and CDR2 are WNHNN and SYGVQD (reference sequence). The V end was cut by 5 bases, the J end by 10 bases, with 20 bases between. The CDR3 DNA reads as TGCGCCAGCAGTCCTGTAGGACGGGGTCTCGCAGCTTTCTTT. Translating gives CASSPVGRGLAAFF.

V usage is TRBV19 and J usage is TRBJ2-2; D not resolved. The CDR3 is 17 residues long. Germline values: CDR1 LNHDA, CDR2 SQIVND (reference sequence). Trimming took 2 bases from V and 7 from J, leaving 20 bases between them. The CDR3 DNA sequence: TGTGCCAGTAGTATACAAATACAATCAGTCCCCAGCGGGGAGCTGTTTTTT. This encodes CASSIQIQSVPSGELFF.

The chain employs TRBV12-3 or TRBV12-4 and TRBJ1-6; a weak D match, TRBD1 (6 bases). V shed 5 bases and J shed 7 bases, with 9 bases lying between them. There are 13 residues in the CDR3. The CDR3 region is CASSRTENSPLHF. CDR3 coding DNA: TGTGCCAGCAGTCGGACAGAAAATTCACCCCTCCACTTT.

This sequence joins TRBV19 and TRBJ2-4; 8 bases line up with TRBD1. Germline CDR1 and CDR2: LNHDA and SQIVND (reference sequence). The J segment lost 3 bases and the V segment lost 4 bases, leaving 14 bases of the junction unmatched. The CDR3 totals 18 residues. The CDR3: CASSTGQGLVRGKNIQYF. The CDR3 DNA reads TGTGCCAGTAGTACCGGACAGGGTCTTGTACGAGGCAAAAACATTCAGTACTTC.